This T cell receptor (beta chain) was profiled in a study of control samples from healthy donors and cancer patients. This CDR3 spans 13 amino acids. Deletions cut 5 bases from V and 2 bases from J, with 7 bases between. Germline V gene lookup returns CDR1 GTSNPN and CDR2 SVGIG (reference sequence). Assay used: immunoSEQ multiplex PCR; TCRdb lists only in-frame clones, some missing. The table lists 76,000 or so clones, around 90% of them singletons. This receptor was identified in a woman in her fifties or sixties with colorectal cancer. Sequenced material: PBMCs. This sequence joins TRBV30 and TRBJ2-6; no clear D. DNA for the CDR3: TGTGCCTGGGAATCCGCTGGGGCCAACGTCCTGACTTTC. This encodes CAWESAGANVLTF.